This TCR beta chain was identified in a study of T cell responses to AZD1222 COVID-19 vaccine. The method was immunoSEQ multiplex PCR; TCRdb's version includes in-frame clones alone and lacks a portion of them. The sample records 130,000 to 150,000 clones, about 81% being singletons. Germline V gene data show CDR1 as SNHLY and CDR2 as FYNNEI. V lost 7 bases and J lost 8; bases outside the gene matches: 15. The CDR3 has 16 amino acids. This clone was seen more than once but under ten times. The chain recombines TRBV2 with TRBJ1-4, with 8 positions matching TRBD1. The sample in question was peripheral blood, obtained on day 0 of MenACWY control vaccination. This receptor was obtained from an adult in good health. The CDR3 reads CASNSPAGRGREKLFF. For the CDR3, the DNA is TGTGCCAGCAACTCACCCGCGGGCAGGGGGCGAGAAAAACTGTTTTTT. Supplemented by reference TRBV2 and TRBJ1-4, the full variable domain reads EPEVTQTPSHQVTQMGQEVILRCVPISNHLYFYWYRQILGQKVEFLVSFYNNEISEKSEIFDDQFSVERPDGSNFTLKIRSTKLEDSAMYFCASNSPAGRGREKLFFGSGTQLSVL.